The entry that follows covers one T cell receptor beta chain sequence. The data are from a study of cytomegalovirus exposure and HLA in healthy donors. The PCR was carried out with 60 Vbeta primers and 13 Jbeta primers. The repertoire was sequenced with immunoSEQ multiplex PCR; TCRdb's copy has only in-frame clones and lacks some. The table includes approximately 100,000 clones, 60% to 75% detected once. V shed 5 bases and J shed 6 bases, with 12 bases lying between them. The CDR3 length is 12 residues. From germline, CDR1 is SGHRS and CDR2 YFSETQ. The chain links TRBV5-1 to TRBJ2-7, with D possibly being TRBD1 (6 bases). The sample was PBMCs. The receptor comes from a man aged 50-60 years in good health and CMV-seronegative. CDR3 amino acids: CASRTQGLEQYF. The CDR3 DNA reads as TGCGCCAGCAGAACTCAGGGGCTCGAGCAGTACTTC.